This T cell receptor (beta chain) was profiled in a study of T-cell reconstitution after alpha-beta-depleted transplantation in children. The TCRbeta library was prepared with unique molecular identifiers. TCRdb fed the PCR reads into MiXCR, producing one record per CDR3 protein. The sample comprises roughly 310,000 distinct CDR3 sequences, more than 20% of which are singletons, and 9.5% to 12% rests with the top ten. Notes on this clonotype: The junction does not match germline at one end; this may be a read error.

Germline V gene data show CDR1 as SGHRS and CDR2 as YFSETQ. CDR3 size: 14 residues. The receptor comes from a male patient younger than 18 who had a stem cell transplant for acute lymphoblastic leukemia, so the T cells may come from the graft donor. The chain carries TRBV5-1 and TRBJ2-7; 8 bases are shared with TRBD1. The specimen was PBMCs, mostly from graft donor cells, collected 180 days after TCRalphabeta/CD19-depleted stem cell transplant. In DNA form, the CDR3 reads TGCGCCTGCAGCGTCTACAGGGGGATCTACGAGCAGTACTTC. Its translation: CACSVYRGIYEQYF.